This is a list of T cell receptor beta chains from one sample in a study of blood T cell repertoires in COVID-19. Some clones are missing from TCRdb's copy, which holds only in-frame ones; the method was immunoSEQ multiplex PCR. The sample yields 200,000 to 250,000 clones, about 89% seen once. The sequenced material came from PBMCs or T cells enriched from blood (not recorded which). Every receptor here comes from a woman under 40 who had recovered from COVID-19. The conserved cysteine and the conserved F or W are not part of the CDR3 here.

J: TRBJ2-3; V: TRBV18; CDR3: ASSPLLARYTDTQY
J: TRBJ1-1; V: TRBV7-3; CDR3: ASSLSSNTEAF
J: TRBJ1-3; V: TRBV19; CDR3: ASTFTGDTSGNTIY
J: TRBJ1-1; V: TRBV9; CDR3: ASSVDMTGNTEAF
J: TRBJ1-4; V: TRBV19; CDR3: ASKPGTEYNEKLF
J: TRBJ1-1; V: TRBV6-2/TRBV6-3; CDR3: ASSIQGNLNTEAF
J: TRBJ1-1; V: TRBV5-4; CDR3: ASSFDRGTEAF
J: TRBJ2-7; V: TRBV28; CDR3: ASRGAASYEQY
J: TRBJ1-2; V: TRBV4-1; CDR3: ASSQGRDSLGYT
J: TRBJ2-3; V: TRBV6-5; CDR3: ASTLAYTQY
J: TRBJ2-7; V: TRBV18; CDR3: ASSQEPSYEQY
J: TRBJ1-2; V: TRBV28; CDR3: ASSLTDYGYT
J: TRBJ1-5; V: TRBV18; CDR3: ASSPWTGESQPQH
J: TRBJ1-4; V: TRBV11-1; CDR3: ASSSDRILEKLF
J: TRBJ1-1; V: TRBV29-1; CDR3: SGCRGQNTEAF
J: TRBJ1-1; V: TRBV29-1; CDR3: SVDHFRGTLGGEAF
J: TRBJ2-7; V: TRBV27; CDR3: ASSLRGLSYEQY
J: TRBJ2-5; V: TRBV18; CDR3: ASSPEVREGQETQY
J: TRBJ1-1; V: TRBV6-2/TRBV6-3; CDR3: ASSYSQGGRGAF
J: TRBJ2-7; V: TRBV30; CDR3: AWGGRGLAGSYEQY
J: TRBJ2-3; V: TRBV28; CDR3: ASRLQGAGTDTQY
J: TRBJ1-3; V: TRBV9; CDR3: ASSVSGTTGNTIY
J: TRBJ2-3; V: TRBV5-5; CDR3: ASRLLAGRTKDTQY
J: TRBJ2-7; V: TRBV9; CDR3: ASSVVGTGGNEQY
J: TRBJ1-2; V: TRBV11-2; CDR3: ASSLDRDSGYT
J: TRBJ2-2; V: TRBV19; CDR3: ASSINRNTGELF
J: TRBJ1-6; V: TRBV5-1; CDR3: ASSLETEFSPLH
J: TRBJ2-5; V: TRBV5-4; CDR3: ASSSKSRETQY
J: TRBJ2-3; V: TRBV7-9; CDR3: ASSFSIVRSGTDTQY
J: TRBJ1-5; V: TRBV6-1; CDR3: ASSEGGVGQPQH
J: TRBJ1-2; V: TRBV7-6; CDR3: ASSGRTGPNYGYT
J: TRBJ2-7; V: TRBV7-9; CDR3: ASSPWGGSKSYEQY
J: TRBJ2-2; V: TRBV7-9; CDR3: ASSQQDRTGELF
J: TRBJ2-7; V: TRBV5-5; CDR3: ASFRLQGAYEQY
J: TRBJ2-7; V: TRBV19; CDR3: ASSPSRGASGSYEQY
J: TRBJ2-7; V: TRBV5-1; CDR3: ASSWSASRGYEQY
J: TRBJ1-3; V: TRBV6-1; CDR3: ASSERVLSNTIY
J: TRBJ2-1; V: TRBV20-1; CDR3: SAIEFRDYQF
J: TRBJ2-1; V: TRBV19; CDR3: ASSGGVAGVPYNEQF